This is a list of T cell receptor beta chains from one sample in a study of blood T cells in healthy people across ages. MiXCR was run by TCRdb on the 5' RACE reads, yielding one entry per CDR3 protein. The table records 550,000 to 600,000 distinct CDR3 sequences, around half of them present only once. The sample comprised blood. The source is a man older than 75 in good health. The CDR3 runs from the conserved cysteine through the conserved F or W. Fields, in order: V gene, clone size, J gene, CDR3 length, D gene, CDR3 DNA, CDR3 protein. D genes are given only for firm matches. The size field is filled for only some rows; it gives once, few, many or a size class.

>TRBV6-5|many|TRBJ2-3|19|.
TGTGCCAGCAGTACCGAACAGGGGAGGAACGTGTATAGCACAGATACGCAGTATTTT
CASSTEQGRNVYSTDTQYF
>TRBV7-3|.|TRBJ2-1|14|TRBD2
TGTGCCAGCAGCTTTAGCGGGTTGAACAATGAGCAGTTCTTC
CASSFSGLNNEQFF
>TRBV7-2|.|TRBJ1-2|14|TRBD1
TGTGCCAGCAACACAGGGGGGAGGGGTTGGGGCTACACCTTC
CASNTGGRGWGYTF
>TRBV28|once|TRBJ2-5|17|TRBD2
TGTGCCAGCAGTTTAGCGATCAATAGCGGGAGAGGGGAGACCCAGTACTTC
CASSLAINSGRGETQYF
>TRBV3-1|.|TRBJ2-1|13|.
TGTGCCAGCAGCCTCCGGGAGACCTCCGTCTTGTTCTTC
CASSLRETSVLFF
>TRBV6-2/TRBV6-3|.|TRBJ1-5|15|TRBD1
TGTGCCAGCAGTTACCCCGGGACAGGGTTTCAGCCCCAGCATTTT
CASSYPGTGFQPQHF
>TRBV20-1|few|TRBJ2-1|17|TRBD2
TGCAGTGCTAGGGCCCTTTTACTAGCGGGGGGGTACAATGAGCAGTTCTTC
CSARALLLAGGYNEQFF
>TRBV27|.|TRBJ2-2|16|TRBD2
TGTGCCAGCAGTTTTTCTAGCGGGACTGGCACCGGGGAGCTGTTTTTT
CASSFSSGTGTGELFF
>TRBV11-1|.|TRBJ2-5|15|TRBD2
TGTGCCAGCAGCTCTGGACTAGCGGGAGCACAGGAGCAGTACTTC
CASSSGLAGAQEQYF
>TRBV6-6|many|TRBJ2-7|14|TRBD1
TGTGCCAGCACTAACCGGGACAGGGCTCACGAGCAGTACTTC
CASTNRDRAHEQYF
>TRBV12-3/TRBV12-4|once|TRBJ2-3|17|TRBD2
TGTGCCAGCAGTTTAGCGGTTAGCGGGAGTGTTGGAGATACGCAGTATTTT
CASSLAVSGSVGDTQYF
>TRBV20-1|few|TRBJ2-5|15|TRBD2
TGCAGTGCACTCGGACTAGCGGGAAAACAAGAGACCCAGTACTTC
CSALGLAGKQETQYF
>TRBV7-2|.|TRBJ1-2|16|.
TGTGCCAGCAGCTCCCGTTCCAAAAATGGGAGCTATGGCTACACCTTC
CASSSRSKNGSYGYTF
>TRBV20-1|.|TRBJ1-4|15|.
TGCAGTGCTAGAGGTCCCGGGGGCGGAGGGGAAAAACTGTTTTTT
CSARGPGGGGEKLFF
>TRBV7-9|.|TRBJ2-1|13|.
TGTGCCAGCAGCTTAGAGGAGTACAATGAGCAGTTCTTC
CASSLEEYNEQFF
>TRBV9|few|TRBJ2-7|14|TRBD1
TGTGCCAGCAGCCCCCGGACAGGGATGGACGAGCAGTACTTC
CASSPRTGMDEQYF
>TRBV6-1|.|TRBJ2-5|14|TRBD2
TGTGCCAGCAGTGGACTAGCGGGCCAAGAGACCCAGTACTTC
CASSGLAGQETQYF
>TRBV4-3|once|TRBJ2-7|16|.
TGCGCCAGCAGCCAAGGATGGCCAGGATCGTCCTACGAGCAGTACTTC
CASSQGWPGSSYEQYF
>TRBV7-2|.|TRBJ2-3|17|.
TGTGCCAGCAGCTTTGACCGGGGGCGCAGAGGGACAGATACGCAGTATTTT
CASSFDRGRRGTDTQYF
>TRBV7-2|.|TRBJ1-2|15|.
TGTGCCAGCAGCTTAGTGGCCGGGGGCGCTGATGGCTACACCTTC
CASSLVAGGADGYTF
>TRBV12-3/TRBV12-4|.|TRBJ2-1|15|TRBD2
TGTGCCAGCAGTTGGGGGGGTATTTCCTACAATGAGCAGTTCTTC
CASSWGGISYNEQFF
>TRBV20-1|.|TRBJ1-2|14|TRBD1
TGCAGTGCTTATGACAGGGGCAACTACTATGGCTACACCTTC
CSAYDRGNYYGYTF
>TRBV10-3|.|TRBJ2-1|11|.
TGTGCCATCAGCTCAACCAATGAGCAGTTCTTC
CAISSTNEQFF